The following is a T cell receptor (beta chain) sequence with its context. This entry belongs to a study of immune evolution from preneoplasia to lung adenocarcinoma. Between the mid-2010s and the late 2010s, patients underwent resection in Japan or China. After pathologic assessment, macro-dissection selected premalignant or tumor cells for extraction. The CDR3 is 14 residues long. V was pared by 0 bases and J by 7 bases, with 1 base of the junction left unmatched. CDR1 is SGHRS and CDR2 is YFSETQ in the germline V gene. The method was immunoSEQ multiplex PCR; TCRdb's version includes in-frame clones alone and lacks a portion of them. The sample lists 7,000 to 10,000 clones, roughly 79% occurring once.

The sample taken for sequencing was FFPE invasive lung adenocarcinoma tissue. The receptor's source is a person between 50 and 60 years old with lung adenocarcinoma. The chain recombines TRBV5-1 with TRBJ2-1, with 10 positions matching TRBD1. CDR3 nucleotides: TGCGCCAGCAGCTTGGGGGACAGGGGTAATGAGCAGTTCTTC. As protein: CASSLGDRGNEQFF. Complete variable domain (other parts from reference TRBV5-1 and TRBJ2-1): KAGVTQTPRYLIKTRGQQVTLSCSPISGHRSVSWYQQTPGQGLQFLFEYFSETQRNKGNFPGRFSGRQFSNSRSEMNVSTLELGDSALYLCASSLGDRGNEQFFGPGTRLTVL.